This record looks at one T cell receptor beta chain sequence and its context. Its antigen is as yet unknown. Using its own MiXCR run on the reads, TCRdb lists one record per CDR3 protein. This sample yields 300,000 to 400,000 distinct CDR3 sequences, of which roughly 28% are seen a single time; over 15% belongs to the top ten. The record originates from a study of T cell repertoires in cytomegalovirus infection. Overall study context: Recently identified HLA-C-restricted CMV epitopes were used, and well-studied HLA-B-restricted CMV epitopes were used as well. Carrying CMV and the relevant HLA type showed in public TCR beta signatures. General study findings and limits: Dominating the ex vivo response were TCR beta clonotypes that were CMV-specific and HLA-C-restricted. Individuals carrying CMV plus the relevant HLA were identified by cumulative frequency of public TCR beta families.

Germline CDR1 and CDR2: SGHVT and SQSDAQ. The CDR3 is made up of 15 amino acids. V lost 2 bases to trimming and J lost 4 bases, with 14 bases between them. The origin of this receptor is a human donor in good health (CMV status not recorded). Some clones in this sample may be carry-over from other donors' samples. This specimen consisted of cultured PBMCs, obtained from culture after CMV antigen stimulation. The chain recombines TRBV7-4 with TRBJ1-1, with D perhaps TRBD1 (5 bases). CDR3 coding DNA: TGTGCCAGCAGCTTAACCCCGACAGAGGGCACTGAAGCTTTCTTT. Protein product: CASSLTPTEGTEAFF.